These T cell receptor beta chains were read from a single sample in a study of T cells after yellow fever vaccination. MiXCR, applied by TCRdb to the 5' RACE reads, yields one record per CDR3 protein. The sample lists roughly 120,000 distinct CDR3 sequences, around 7.2% occurring once. The sample in question was CD4+ T cells sorted from PBMCs, obtained 35 to 50 days after the first yellow fever vaccination. The origin of the receptors is a man between 18 and 35 years old who received the YFV17D yellow fever vaccine. Both conserved end residues are part of each CDR3. Fields, in order: V gene, J gene, clone size, D gene, CDR3 DNA, CDR3 protein. A D gene is named only where the DNA matches it firmly. A row's size may be missing; if present it is once, few, many or a size class.

>TRBV7-2|TRBJ2-3|many|NA
TGTGCCAGCAGCTTATGGGATACGCAGTATTTT
CASSLWDTQYF
>TRBV19|TRBJ1-1|few|NA
TGTGCCAGTAGTATAGTCGGGGATACTGAAGCTTTCTTT
CASSIVGDTEAFF
>TRBV6-1|TRBJ1-2|many|NA
TGTGCCAGCGTGGGGTCGGGATATCGGGGCTACACCTTC
CASVGSGYRGYTF
>TRBV7-2|TRBJ2-7|many|TRBD1
TGTGCCAGCAGAGGGACAGGGGGCTTTTACGAGCAGTACTTC
CASRGTGGFYEQYF
>TRBV11-2|TRBJ2-3|many|TRBD2
TGTGCCAGCAGCTTAGATCTCGTCCGGGGGGGCATGAATACGCAGTATTTT
CASSLDLVRGGMNTQYF
>TRBV24-1|TRBJ2-1|NA|TRBD1
TGTGCCACCAGTGAACAGGGGGCCGGTGAGCAGTTCTTC
CATSEQGAGEQFF
>TRBV11-2|TRBJ2-5|many|TRBD1
TGTGCCAGCAGCCAGGGGGACAGGGGGCGATGGGGGTACTTC
CASSQGDRGRWGYF
>TRBV7-2|TRBJ1-2|NA|TRBD1
TGTGCCAGCAGCTTAGCGGGGGGACAGGGGCGAGGCTACACCTTC
CASSLAGGQGRGYTF
>TRBV7-2|TRBJ1-2|many|NA
TGTGCCAGCAGCCACCCGGACAGTATCTACTATGGCTACACCTTC
CASSHPDSIYYGYTF
>TRBV20-1|TRBJ1-6|many|NA
TGCAGTGCCCCACGGACGCCGAATTCACCCCTCCACTTT
CSAPRTPNSPLHF
>TRBV12-5|TRBJ1-5|few|NA
TGTGCTAGTGGTTTGGTACTTAACAGAAGGAGTTATCAGCCCCAGCATTTT
CASGLVLNRRSYQPQHF
>TRBV5-1|TRBJ1-1|many|NA
TGCGCCAGCAGCTCGACGACCGGGGGGAACACTGAAGCTTTCTTT
CASSSTTGGNTEAFF
>TRBV7-2|TRBJ2-5|many|TRBD1
TGTGCCAGCAGCTTAATGGGACAGGGGGCTTGGGAGACCCAGTACTTC
CASSLMGQGAWETQYF
>TRBV11-1|TRBJ1-2|many|TRBD1
TGTGCCAGCAGCTTGCGGCAGGGGGGCTATGGCTACACCTTC
CASSLRQGGYGYTF
>TRBV29-1|TRBJ1-1|many|NA
TGCAGCGTTGGGCAGGCGGTTACTGAAGCTTTCTTT
CSVGQAVTEAFF
>TRBV7-8|TRBJ2-3|few|NA
TGTGCCAGCCGAGATTTACAGGGAAGCACAGATACGCAGTATTTT
CASRDLQGSTDTQYF
>TRBV28|TRBJ1-1|many|NA
TGTGCCAGCATCTCACCGGGGGGCGAAGCTTTCTTT
CASISPGGEAFF
>TRBV5-5|TRBJ2-7|NA|NA
TGTGCCAGCAGCCAATGGCACCCCTACGAGCAGTACTTC
CASSQWHPYEQYF
>TRBV5-4|TRBJ1-2|few|NA
TGTGCCAGCAGCTTGGACAGGGAGAGGGGCTACACCTTC
CASSLDRERGYTF
>TRBV5-8|TRBJ1-1|NA|NA
TGTGCCAGCAGCTTGGGGAGGTTCGGGAACACTGAAGCTTTCTTT
CASSLGRFGNTEAFF
>TRBV7-9|TRBJ2-5|NA|TRBD2
TGTGCCAGCAGCTTAGAGATGGAGGCTAGCGGGTCGGAGACCCAGTACTTC
CASSLEMEASGSETQYF
>TRBV19|TRBJ2-5|few|NA
TGTGCCAGTAGTCGAACGGGACGCGGGGAAGAGACCCAGTACTTC
CASSRTGRGEETQYF
>TRBV29-1|TRBJ1-1|many|NA
TGCAGCGTTGGAGTCAGGCTGGGTTCTGAAGCTTTCTTT
CSVGVRLGSEAFF
>TRBV5-1|TRBJ2-2|many|NA
TGCGCCAGCAGCCCGACCGGGACTGTCCTTATCGGGGAGCTGTTTTTT
CASSPTGTVLIGELFF
>TRBV11-1|TRBJ1-2|many|TRBD1
TGTGCCAGCAGCGACGGACAGGGCCATGGCTACACCTTC
CASSDGQGHGYTF
>TRBV10-3|TRBJ2-2|many|NA
TGTGCCATCAGTGACCGGACGCAGGGCACCGGGGAGCTGTTTTTT
CAISDRTQGTGELFF
>TRBV27|TRBJ1-1|NA|NA
TGTGCCAGCAGATCTTCACGCTGGAGCAGGGGAGGGAACACTGAAGCTTTCTTT
CASRSSRWSRGGNTEAFF
>TRBV4-3|TRBJ1-1|few|NA
TGCGCCAGCAGCCGAGATACAGGGTTCTCTGAAGCTTTCTTT
CASSRDTGFSEAFF
>TRBV11-2|TRBJ2-4|many|NA
TGTGCCAGCAGCCCTCTCCAGGGAGCCAAAAACATTCAGTACTTC
CASSPLQGAKNIQYF
>TRBV6-5|TRBJ1-1|many|NA
TGTGCCAGCAGTCCCTACGGGGGCACGAACACTGAAGCTTTCTTT
CASSPYGGTNTEAFF
>TRBV29-1|TRBJ2-3|many|NA
TGCAGCGTTCACAGGGCAGGGTCAGATACGCAGTATTTT
CSVHRAGSDTQYF
>TRBV11-2|TRBJ2-5|few|NA
TGTGCCAGCAGCTCGTTGAGGGATGAAGAGACCCAGTACTTC
CASSSLRDEETQYF
>TRBV3-1|TRBJ2-1|many|TRBD2
TGTGCCAGCAGCCAAGGGACTAGCGGGGGGTCGGTTGAGCAGTTCTTC
CASSQGTSGGSVEQFF
>TRBV30|TRBJ1-2|few|NA
TGTGCCTGGAGCTCGTGGGGGGCGCATCTATGGGCTGGCTACACCTTC
CAWSSWGAHLWAGYTF
>TRBV5-1|TRBJ2-1|many|TRBD2
TGCGCCAGCAGCTCCGGGGGGGCTAATCCCCCAAATGAGCAGTTCTTC
CASSSGGANPPNEQFF
>TRBV18|TRBJ2-1|many|TRBD1
TGTGCCAGCTCAATCCAGGACAGGGCCAAAGGCAATGAGCAGTTCTTC
CASSIQDRAKGNEQFF
>TRBV7-7|TRBJ2-2|many|NA
TGTGCCAGCAGCTTAGTTTCCGGGGAGCTGTTTTTT
CASSLVSGELFF
>TRBV7-6|TRBJ1-1|many|NA
TGTGCCAGCAGCCTGGGAGGGCCGGGCACTGAAGCTTTCTTT
CASSLGGPGTEAFF
>TRBV6-1|TRBJ1-3|many|NA
TGTGCCAGCAGCCAGGTTAGGGGGTCTGGAAACACCATATATTTT
CASSQVRGSGNTIYF
>TRBV15|TRBJ1-6|many|TRBD1
TGTGCCACCAGCAGAGACACAGGGGTTGGTCATTCACCCCTCCACTTT
CATSRDTGVGHSPLHF
>TRBV2|TRBJ1-3|many|NA
TGTGCCAGCAGTGAGCGCAGGGCCTCTGGAAACACCATATATTTT
CASSERRASGNTIYF
>TRBV7-2|TRBJ2-3|many|NA
TGTGCCAGCAGCCGCACGAAATCATCAGATACGCAGTATTTT
CASSRTKSSDTQYF
>TRBV23-1|TRBJ2-2|many|NA
TGCGCCAGCAGTCGATCAGACAGAATGTACACCGGGGAGCTGTTTTTT
CASSRSDRMYTGELFF
>TRBV2|TRBJ2-5|many|NA
TGTGCCAGCAGTGAACAAAACCAAGAGACCCAGTACTTC
CASSEQNQETQYF
>TRBV19|TRBJ2-5|few|TRBD2
TGTGCCAGTAGTATGGGGACTAGCTTACAAGAGACCCAGTACTTC
CASSMGTSLQETQYF
>TRBV20-1|TRBJ1-3|many|TRBD1
TGCAGTGCTAGACGTCGGACAGGGGAAAACACCATATATTTT
CSARRRTGENTIYF
>TRBV20-1|TRBJ2-7|few|NA
TGCTGTGCCAGAGCTCCGGGACCGCGAAGCTCCTACGAGCAGTACTTC
CCARAPGPRSSYEQYF
>TRBV12-3/TRBV12-4|TRBJ1-1|many|NA
TGTGCCAGTAGGGGGTACATGAACACTGAAGCTTTCTTT
CASRGYMNTEAFF
>TRBV7-2|TRBJ1-1|many|TRBD1
TGTGCCAGCAGCTCAGGCCCGGACAGGGGTCCTGAAGCTTTCTTT
CASSSGPDRGPEAFF
>TRBV5-1|TRBJ2-3|many|TRBD2
TGCGCCAGCAGCCGGGGGACTAGCGGGGACACAGATACGCAGTATTTT
CASSRGTSGDTDTQYF
>TRBV10-3|TRBJ2-7|many|NA
TGTGCCATCAGTGGGGCAGGACACCCTACAGGCTCCTACGAGCAGTACTTC
CAISGAGHPTGSYEQYF
>TRBV6-6|TRBJ1-2|many|TRBD1
TGTGCCAGCACCACTCCAGGGGGCATTGGCTACACCTTC
CASTTPGGIGYTF